This T cell receptor beta chain was recovered during a study of cytomegalovirus exposure and HLA in healthy donors. At the level of the study: According to later analysis, the same platform produced the approximately 130 validation and several hundred first-cohort repertoires. Overall study results and limits: The majority of TCR sequences were rare, yet some public TCRs appeared in many donors. Some TCR beta chains (roughly 150 of them) were listed as cytomegalovirus-associated. Reported performance of the classifier showed diagnosis of cytomegalovirus status with high specificity and sensitivity.

About this clone itself: Its antigen remains unidentified.

The V gene lost 2 bases and the J gene lost 2 bases, with 8 bases spanning the gap. CDR3 length: 14 amino acids. Germline V gives CDR1 SGDLS, CDR2 YYNGEE. Profiled with immunoSEQ multiplex PCR; TCRdb holds only in-frame clones, not every one. The sample comprises about 110,000 clones, roughly 90% of which are singletons, and over 1.1% rests with the top ten. Sequencing used PBMCs. The rearrangement links TRBV9 to TRBJ2-1; weak D call: TRBD2 (6 bases). This TCR came from a woman between 25 and 40 years old in good health and CMV-seropositive. CDR3 DNA: TGTGCCAGCAGCGTGGGCGGGACCTACAATGAGCAGTTCTTC. Its translation: CASSVGGTYNEQFF.